The text below deals with one T cell receptor (beta chain). V trimming: 5 bases; J trimming: 8 bases; junction bases outside the gene matches: 12. The CDR3 runs to 15 residues. Germline-derived CDR1 and CDR2 are PRHDT and FYEKMQ (reference sequence). Original analysis: The authors estimated nucleated cell counts from reference gene primer amplification. Method: immunoSEQ multiplex PCR; TCRdb's copy keeps in-frame clones and lacks some. V and J calls and clone size follow that table, whereas D and trimming were derived from the DNA. The sample lists about 270,000 clones; roughly 85% were seen once. The data stem from a study of blood T cell repertoires in COVID-19. Study summary: Italy, Spain and the United States were the sources of the convalescent and acute COVID-19 samples. From T cells, B-cell-depleted T cells, or PBMCs came the material, which was cDNA or gDNA.

The source is a woman aged 18-29 years with acute or convalescent COVID-19. The chain carries TRBV13 and TRBJ2-1; TRBD2 aligns across 7 bases. Sequencing input: peripheral blood. CDR3 coding DNA: TGTGCCAGCAGCCCAAGGGAGGGCCATCAGGATGAGCAGTTCTTC. This codes for CASSPREGHQDEQFF.